This entry describes one T cell receptor beta chain. The sample originates from a study of cytotoxic CD8 clonotypes in ibrutinib-treated CLL. Background on the study: Response sampling came at median 12 months of treatment, ranging 6 to 36 months.

Data came from immunoSEQ multiplex PCR; TCRdb stores just in-frame clones and leaves some out. The sample lists a few hundred thousand clones; around 66% were seen once. This CDR3 has 14 residues. V was shortened by 5 bases and J by 1 base, with 12 bases between the two germline ends. Per germline, CDR1 SGHRS and CDR2 YFSETQ. The rearrangement links TRBV5-1 to TRBJ2-5; D is undetermined. The TCR originated in a human donor with chronic lymphocytic leukemia. The starting material was PBMCs, obtained after 36 months of ibrutinib treatment. The CDR3 bases are TGCGCCAGCAGTAAGGTACCCGGCCAAGAGACCCAGTACTTC. It codes for CASSKVPGQETQYF. Full variable domain (rest looked up from reference TRBV5-1 and TRBJ2-5): KAGVTQTPRYLIKTRGQQVTLSCSPISGHRSVSWYQQTPGQGLQFLFEYFSETQRNKGNFPGRFSGRQFSNSRSEMNVSTLELGDSALYLCASSKVPGQETQYFGPGTRLLVL.